The present T cell receptor (beta chain) was sequenced within a study of graft-versus-host responses after intestinal transplantation. About the research overall: Recipients were all induced with anti-thymocyte globulin, then given tacrolimus and steroids for 2 to 3 years. Study-wide results and limits: An association linked early post-transplant HvG declines with peak circulating GvH clone levels.

Concerning this clone: Antigen specificity is unknown.

The CDR3 is 13 residues long. With 3 bases removed from V and 3 bases from J, the gap between germline ends came to 10 bases. Germline V gives CDR1 SGHKS, CDR2 YYEKEE (reference sequence). The table came from immunoSEQ multiplex PCR; TCRdb's copy has only in-frame clones and leaves some out. The sample lists about 130,000 clones, about nine tenths occurring once. The sequence came from a human donor who received an intestinal transplant. The chain carries TRBV5-5 and TRBJ2-7, with D perhaps given as TRBD1 or TRBD2 (5 bases each). Sequenced material: unstimulated CD4+ T cells sorted from spleen or lymph node cells, taken before intestinal transplant. The CDR3 DNA sequence: TGTGCCAGCAGCTCGGGACCCGGCTACGAGCAGTACTTC. It translates to CASSSGPGYEQYF.